This T cell receptor (beta chain) was sequenced for a study of blood T cell repertoires in COVID-19. At the level of the study: Recovery meant two consecutive negative NP/OP PCR tests, professional clearance, or resolved symptoms. PBMCs, B-cell-depleted T cells, or T cells provided the cDNA or gDNA that made up the material.

Some clones are missing from TCRdb's copy, which holds only in-frame ones; the method was immunoSEQ multiplex PCR. The data contain fewer than 250,000 clones, 70% to 90% of them singletons. CDR1 is LNHDA, CDR2 SQIVND, per germline (reference sequence). Trimming removed 4 bases from V and 3 bases from J; junction bases left unmatched: 7. The CDR3 sequence is 16 residues long. Sequenced material: PBMCs or T cells enriched from blood (not recorded which). This TCR derives from a woman between 40 and 50 years old in a cohort exposed to, infected with or recovered from COVID-19 (not recorded which). This chain connects TRBV19 to TRBJ2-3; 10 bases fit TRBD2. CDR3 DNA: TGTGCCAGTAGTAGGGCTAGCGGGGGTTTAACAGATACGCAGTATTTT. Translating it yields CASSRASGGLTDTQYF.